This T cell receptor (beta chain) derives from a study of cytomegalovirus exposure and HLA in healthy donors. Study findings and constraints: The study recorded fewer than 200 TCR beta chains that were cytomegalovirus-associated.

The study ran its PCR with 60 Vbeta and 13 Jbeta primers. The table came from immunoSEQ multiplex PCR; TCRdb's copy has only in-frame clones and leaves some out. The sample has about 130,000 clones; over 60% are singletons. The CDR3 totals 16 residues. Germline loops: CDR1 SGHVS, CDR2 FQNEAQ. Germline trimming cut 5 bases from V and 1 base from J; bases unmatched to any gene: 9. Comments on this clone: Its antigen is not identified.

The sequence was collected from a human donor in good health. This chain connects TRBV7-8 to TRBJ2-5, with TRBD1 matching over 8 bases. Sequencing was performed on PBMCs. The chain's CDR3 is CASSGGRTGSQETQYF. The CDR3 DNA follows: TGTGCCAGCAGCGGGGGTCGGACAGGGAGCCAAGAGACCCAGTACTTC.